This T cell receptor beta chain was identified in a study of identical twins. TCRdb reprocessed the 5' RACE reads via MiXCR and lists one record per CDR3 protein. The sample carries roughly 690,000 distinct CDR3 sequences, less than 25% recorded once. This clonotype has a count of ten or more. The V end lost 6 bases, the J end lost 7 bases, and 10 bases lay between the germline ends. Germline V gives CDR1 ENHRY, CDR2 SYGVKD. The CDR3 has 12 residues. These same records also appear under a second study, on T cells expressing NK-cell markers.

The source material was PBMCs. The rearrangement joins TRBV10-3 to TRBJ2-1; a possible D gene is TRBD2 (5 bases). This TCR was recovered from a woman younger than 35 in good health. The CDR3 nucleotides read TGTGCCATCAGCCAGCGGAATAATGAGCAGTTCTTC. Translation: CAISQRNNEQFF.